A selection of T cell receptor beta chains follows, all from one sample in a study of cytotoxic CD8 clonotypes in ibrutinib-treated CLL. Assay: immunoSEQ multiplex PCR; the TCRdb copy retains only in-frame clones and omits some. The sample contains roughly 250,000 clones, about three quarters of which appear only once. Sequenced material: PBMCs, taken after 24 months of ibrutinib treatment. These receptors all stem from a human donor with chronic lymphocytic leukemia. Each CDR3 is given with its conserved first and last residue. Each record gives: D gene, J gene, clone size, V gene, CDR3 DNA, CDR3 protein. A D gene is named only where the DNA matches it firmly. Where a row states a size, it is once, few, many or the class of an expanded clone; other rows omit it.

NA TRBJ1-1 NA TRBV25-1 TGTGCCAGCTCACTCTGGGCGGGGACTGAAGCTTTCTTT CASSLWAGTEAFF
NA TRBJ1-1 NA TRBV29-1 TGCAGCGTTGTGGGAGGGAACACTGAAGCTTTCTTT CSVVGGNTEAFF
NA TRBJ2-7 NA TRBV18 TGTGCCAGCTCACCAGCCCGCCAACGACTCTACGAGCAGTACTTC CASSPARQRLYEQYF
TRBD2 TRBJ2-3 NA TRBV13 TGTGCCAGCAGCTTGTTTTCGTTCTGGCAGAGCGGGAGTTCAGATACGCAGTATTTT CASSLFSFWQSGSSDTQYF
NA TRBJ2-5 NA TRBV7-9 TGTGCCAGCAGCTTAGCGCCGGGTAGAGAGACCCAGTACTTC CASSLAPGRETQYF
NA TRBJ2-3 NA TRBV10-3 TGTGCCATCCGGGGGAGGACAGATACGCAGTATTTT CAIRGRTDTQYF
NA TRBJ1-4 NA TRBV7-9 TGTGCCAGCAGCTCAGCAGCAACTAATGAAAAACTGTTTTTT CASSSAATNEKLFF
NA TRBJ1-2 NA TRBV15 TGTGCCACCAGCAGGGGGCGGAATGGCTACACCTTC CATSRGRNGYTF
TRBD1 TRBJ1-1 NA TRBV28 TGTGCCAGCAGTCCCCTCCGGGACAGGTCTTTCTTT CASSPLRDRSFF
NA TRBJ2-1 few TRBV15 TGTGCCACCAGCACCCTACAACTGGGCAACAATGAGCAGTTCTTC CATSTLQLGNNEQFF
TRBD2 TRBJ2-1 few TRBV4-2 TGTGCCAGCAGCCAAGATCAACTAGCGGAGTACAATGAGCAGTTCTTC CASSQDQLAEYNEQFF
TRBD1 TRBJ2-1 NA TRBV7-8 TGTGCCAGCAGAACCCGGGACAGGGGAATCGATGAGCAGTTCTTC CASRTRDRGIDEQFF
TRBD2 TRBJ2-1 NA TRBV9 TGTGCCAGCAGCTTTGGGACTAGCGGACTCGCCGCCGCCTACAATGAGCAGTTCTTC CASSFGTSGLAAAYNEQFF
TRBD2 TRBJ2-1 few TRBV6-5 TGTGCCAGCAGTCAAACCGGGACTAGCGATTTCTTC CASSQTGTSDFF
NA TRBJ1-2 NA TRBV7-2 TGTGCCAGCAGACCTGGGACAATAGTTCCCTATGGCTACACCTTC CASRPGTIVPYGYTF
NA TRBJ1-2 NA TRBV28 TGTGCCAGCAGTTGGGATTATGGCTACACCTTC CASSWDYGYTF
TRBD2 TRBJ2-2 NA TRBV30 TGTGCCTGGAGTGCAGGACTAGCGGGAGTTTACACCGGGGAGCTGTTTTTT CAWSAGLAGVYTGELFF
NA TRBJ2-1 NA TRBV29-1 TGCAGCGTTGCCGCGGCCTCGAGGGAGCAGTTCTTC CSVAAASREQFF
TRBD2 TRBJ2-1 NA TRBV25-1 TGTGCCAGCAGTGAATTTGCGGGAGGGGCTGAGCAGTTCTTC CASSEFAGGAEQFF
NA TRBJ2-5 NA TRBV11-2 TGTGCCAGCAGCTTAGTTAGGTACCGGGGGCAAGAGACCCAGTACTTC CASSLVRYRGQETQYF
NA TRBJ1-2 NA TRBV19 TGTGCCAGTAGTATCCACCGGGGAGGGGACTATGGCTACACCTTC CASSIHRGGDYGYTF
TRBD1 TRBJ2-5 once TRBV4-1 TGCGCCAGCAGCCCCTTCGGGACAGGCCCGGAGACCCAGTACTTC CASSPFGTGPETQYF
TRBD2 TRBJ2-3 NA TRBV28 TGTGCCAGCAGGGCCGGGACTAGAAGGAAGGGCACAGATACGCAGTATTTT CASRAGTRRKGTDTQYF
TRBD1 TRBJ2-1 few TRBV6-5 TGTGCCAGCAGTTACGACAGGGGACCATACAATGAGCAGTTCTTC CASSYDRGPYNEQFF
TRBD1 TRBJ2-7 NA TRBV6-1 TGTGCCAGCAGTGAATCTACGGACAGGGGGCGAGGCGAGCAGTACTTC CASSESTDRGRGEQYF
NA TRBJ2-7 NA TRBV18 TGTGCCAGCTCACCACCCGAGACAGCCCGTAAGTACTTC CASSPPETARKYF
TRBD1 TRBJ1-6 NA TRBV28 TGTGCCAGCAGCCTCGGACAGGCGAGGTATAATTCACCCCTCCACTTT CASSLGQARYNSPLHF
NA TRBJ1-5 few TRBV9 TGTGCCAGCAGCGTAGAGACCAATCAGCCCCAGCATTTT CASSVETNQPQHF
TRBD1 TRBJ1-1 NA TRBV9 TGTGCCAGCAGCGGGGAAACAGGGGGCAGGACTGAAGCTTTCTTT CASSGETGGRTEAFF
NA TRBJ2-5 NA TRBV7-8 TGTGCCAGCAGCTTAGGCGCGGGGTTAGAGACCCAGTACTTC CASSLGAGLETQYF
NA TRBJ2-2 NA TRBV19 TGTGCCAGTAGTGGTGAAGTAGGCGGGGAGCTGTTTTTT CASSGEVGGELFF
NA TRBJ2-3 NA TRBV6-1 TGTGCCAGCAGTCTCACGTACACAGATACGCAGTATTTT CASSLTYTDTQYF
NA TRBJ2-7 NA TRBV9 TGTGCCAGCAGCGTAGACGGCTACGAGCAGTACTTC CASSVDGYEQYF
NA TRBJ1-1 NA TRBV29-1 TGCAGCGTTGGGGGGCAGCCGAACACTGAAGCTTTCTTT CSVGGQPNTEAFF
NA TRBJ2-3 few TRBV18 TGTGCCAGCTCAATGGCGTATGTTGACACAGATACGCAGTATTTT CASSMAYVDTDTQYF
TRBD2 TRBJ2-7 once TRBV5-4 TGTGCCAGCAGCTTGGCTCCGAGCGCGGGAGCAGGAGACTACGAGCAGTACTTC CASSLAPSAGAGDYEQYF
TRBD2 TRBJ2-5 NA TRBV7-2 TGTGCCAGCAGCTTAAGACTAGCGGGGGATCCTATCGGAGAGACCCAGTACTTC CASSLRLAGDPIGETQYF
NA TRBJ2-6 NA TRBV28 TGTGCCAGCAGTTTTGGAGGGGCCAACGTCCTGACTTTC CASSFGGANVLTF
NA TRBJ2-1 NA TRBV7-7 TGTGCTAGCAGCTTAGGCCTGGACAATGAGCAGTTCTTC CASSLGLDNEQFF
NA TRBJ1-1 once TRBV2 TGTGCCAGCAGTACCGAAATTTCAGGGACGGTGCCTGAAGCTTTCTTT CASSTEISGTVPEAFF
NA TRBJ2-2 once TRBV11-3 TGTGCCAGCAGCCTGGTGCTCACCGGGGAGCTGTTTTTT CASSLVLTGELFF
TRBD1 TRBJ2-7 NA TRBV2 TGTGCCAGCAGCCTCCCCCCCGGGACAGGGTTCAACGAGCAGTACTTC CASSLPPGTGFNEQYF
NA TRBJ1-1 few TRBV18 TGTGCCAGCTCACCTACAGGGTTCAACACTGAAGCTTTCTTT CASSPTGFNTEAFF
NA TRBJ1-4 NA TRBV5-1 TGCGCCAGCAAGGTTCAGGCGGCAACTAATGAAAAACTGTTTTTT CASKVQAATNEKLFF
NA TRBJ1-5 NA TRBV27 TGTGCCAGCAGGACAGAACATTATAGCAATCAGCCCCAGCATTTT CASRTEHYSNQPQHF
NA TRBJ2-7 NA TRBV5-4 TGTGCCAGCAGCCCCATAGACGGACCATCCTACGAGCAGTACTTC CASSPIDGPSYEQYF
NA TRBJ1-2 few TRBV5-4 TGTGCCAGCAGCGACACCCGGGGTTTCAACTATGGCTACACCTTC CASSDTRGFNYGYTF
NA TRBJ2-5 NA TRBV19 TGTGCCAGTAGTGGACGGTTGGGAGAGACCCAGTACTTC CASSGRLGETQYF